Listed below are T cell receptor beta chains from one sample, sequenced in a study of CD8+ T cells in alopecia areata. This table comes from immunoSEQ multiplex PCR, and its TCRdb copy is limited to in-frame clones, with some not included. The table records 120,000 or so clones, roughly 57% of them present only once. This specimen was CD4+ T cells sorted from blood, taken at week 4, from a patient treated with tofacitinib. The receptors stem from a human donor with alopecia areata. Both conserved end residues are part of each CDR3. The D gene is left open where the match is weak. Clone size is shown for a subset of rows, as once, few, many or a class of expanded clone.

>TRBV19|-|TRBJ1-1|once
TGTGCCAGTAGCCCCACCGTTGTGAACACTGAAGCTTTCTTT
CASSPTVVNTEAFF
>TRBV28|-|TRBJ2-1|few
TGTGCCAGCAGTTTATTCGGAGGCTCCTACAATGAGCAGTTCTTC
CASSLFGGSYNEQFF
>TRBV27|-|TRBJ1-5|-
TGTGCCAGCAGTTTATCAACTGGGCAGCCCCAGCATTTT
CASSLSTGQPQHF
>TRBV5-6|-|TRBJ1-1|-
TGTGCCAGCAGCTTGGACAGAACGGGCACTGAAGCTTTCTTT
CASSLDRTGTEAFF
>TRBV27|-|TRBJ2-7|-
TGTGCCAGCAGTTTACAAGTGGGAAAGGCCTACGAGCAGTACTTC
CASSLQVGKAYEQYF
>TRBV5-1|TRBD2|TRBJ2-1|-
TGCGCCAGCTCTCCTAGCGGGACCTACAATGAGCAGTTCTTC
CASSPSGTYNEQFF
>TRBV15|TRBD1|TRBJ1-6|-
TGTGCCACCAGCAGAGATCGGGACAGGGCGGGTTCACCCCTCCACTTT
CATSRDRDRAGSPLHF
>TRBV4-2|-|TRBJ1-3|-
TGTGCCAGCAGCCAAGGGGAGAGACCAAACACCATATATTTT
CASSQGERPNTIYF
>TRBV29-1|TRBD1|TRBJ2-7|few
TGCAGCGTGGGACAGGGGAATATCTACGAGCAGTACTTC
CSVGQGNIYEQYF
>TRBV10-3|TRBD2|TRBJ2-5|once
TGTGCCATCAGTTTAGCGGGGGGGCACGAGACCCAGTACTTC
CAISLAGGHETQYF
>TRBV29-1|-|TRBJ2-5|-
TGCAGCGTTGAGGCGGACCAAGAGACCCAGTACTTC
CSVEADQETQYF
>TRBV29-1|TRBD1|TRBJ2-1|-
TGCAGCGTTGGTCCGGGACAGGGGGGGCATGAGCAGTTCTTC
CSVGPGQGGHEQFF
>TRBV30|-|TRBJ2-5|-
TGTGCCTGGAAGTCTGGGGGAGAGACCCAGTACTTC
CAWKSGGETQYF
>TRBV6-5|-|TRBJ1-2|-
TGTGCCAGCAGTTACTCGACAGCCCTTAACTATGGCTACACCTTC
CASSYSTALNYGYTF
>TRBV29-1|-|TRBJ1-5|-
TGCAGCGTTGAAGAGGGTGGCGGAAGCAATCAGCCCCAGCATTTT
CSVEEGGGSNQPQHF
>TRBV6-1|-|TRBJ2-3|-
TGTGCCAGCAGTCCCGCAGATACGCAGTATTTT
CASSPADTQYF
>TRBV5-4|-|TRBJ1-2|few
TGTGCCAGCAGCTCAGGGTTCTATGGCTACACCTTC
CASSSGFYGYTF